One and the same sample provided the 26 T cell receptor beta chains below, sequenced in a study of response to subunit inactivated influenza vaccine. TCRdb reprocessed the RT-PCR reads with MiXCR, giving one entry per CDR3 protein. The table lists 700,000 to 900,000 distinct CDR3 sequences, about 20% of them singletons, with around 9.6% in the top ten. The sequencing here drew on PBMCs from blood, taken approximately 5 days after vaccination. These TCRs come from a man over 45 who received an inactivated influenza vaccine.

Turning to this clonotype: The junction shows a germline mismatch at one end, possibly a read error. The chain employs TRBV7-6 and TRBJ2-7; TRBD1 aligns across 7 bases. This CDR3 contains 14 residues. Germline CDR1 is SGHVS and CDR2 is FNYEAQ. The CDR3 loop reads CASSKGAGYYEQHF. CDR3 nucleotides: TGTGCCAGCAGCAAGGGGGCGGGTTACTACGAGCAGCACTTC.

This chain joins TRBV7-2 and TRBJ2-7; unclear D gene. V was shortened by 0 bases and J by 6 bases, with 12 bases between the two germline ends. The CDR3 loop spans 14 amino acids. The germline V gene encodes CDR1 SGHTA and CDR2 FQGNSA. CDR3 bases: TGTGCCAGCAGCTTAGCGGTCGTTCCCGGCGAGCAGTACTTC. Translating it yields CASSLAVVPGEQYF.

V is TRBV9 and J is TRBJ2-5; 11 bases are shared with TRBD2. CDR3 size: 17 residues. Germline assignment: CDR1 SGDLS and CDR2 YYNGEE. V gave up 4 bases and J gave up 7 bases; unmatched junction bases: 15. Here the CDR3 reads CASSSGGTSGERVTQYF. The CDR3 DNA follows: TGTGCCAGCAGCTCAGGGGGGACTAGCGGAGAGCGGGTGACCCAGTACTTC.

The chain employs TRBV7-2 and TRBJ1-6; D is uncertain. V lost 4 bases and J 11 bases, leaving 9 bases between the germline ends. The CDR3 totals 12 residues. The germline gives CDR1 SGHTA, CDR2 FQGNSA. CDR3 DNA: TGTGCCAGCAGCTCCCCCCCGACACCCCTCCACTTT. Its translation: CASSSPPTPLHF.

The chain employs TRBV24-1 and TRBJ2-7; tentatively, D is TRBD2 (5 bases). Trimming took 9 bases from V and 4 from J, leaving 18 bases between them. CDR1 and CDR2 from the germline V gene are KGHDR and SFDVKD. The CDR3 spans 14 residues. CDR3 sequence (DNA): TGTGCCACCCCGCCCGGGCTAGCAGTTTACGAGCAGTACTTC. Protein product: CATPPGLAVYEQYF.

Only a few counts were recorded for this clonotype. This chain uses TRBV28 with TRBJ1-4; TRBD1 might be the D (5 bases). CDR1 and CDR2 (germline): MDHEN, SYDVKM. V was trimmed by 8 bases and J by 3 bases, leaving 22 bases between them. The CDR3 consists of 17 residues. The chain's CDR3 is CASGYTDMGPSNEKLFF. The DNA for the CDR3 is TGTGCCAGCGGTTACACTGATATGGGACCATCTAATGAAAAACTGTTTTTT. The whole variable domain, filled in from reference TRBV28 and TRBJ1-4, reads DVKVTQSSRYLVKRTGEKVFLECVQDMDHENMFWYRQDPGLGLRLIYFSYDVKMKEKGDIPEGYSVSREKKERFSLILESASTNQTSMYLCASGYTDMGPSNEKLFFGSGTQLSVL.

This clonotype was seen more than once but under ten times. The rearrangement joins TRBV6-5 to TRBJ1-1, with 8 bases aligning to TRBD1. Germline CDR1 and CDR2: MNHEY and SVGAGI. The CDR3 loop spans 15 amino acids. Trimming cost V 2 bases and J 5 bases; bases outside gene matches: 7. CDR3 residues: CASSYRDRPLTEAFF. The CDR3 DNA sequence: TGTGCCAGCAGTTACCGGGACAGGCCCCTTACTGAAGCTTTCTTT.

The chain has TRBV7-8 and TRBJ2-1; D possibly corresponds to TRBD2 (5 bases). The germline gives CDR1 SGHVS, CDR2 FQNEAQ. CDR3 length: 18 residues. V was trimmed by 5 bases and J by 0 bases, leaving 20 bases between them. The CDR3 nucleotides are TGTGCCAGCAGCCCCCGTCGGGGTAGCGCTCACTCCTACAATGAGCAGTTCTTC. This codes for CASSPRRGSAHSYNEQFF.

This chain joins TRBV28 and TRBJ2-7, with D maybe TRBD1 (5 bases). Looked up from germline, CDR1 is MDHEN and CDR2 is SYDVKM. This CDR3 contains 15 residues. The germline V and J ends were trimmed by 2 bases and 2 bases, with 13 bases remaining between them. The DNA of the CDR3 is TGTGCCAGCAGTTTACAGGGATCTTTAACCTACGAGCAGTACTTC. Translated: CASSLQGSLTYEQYF. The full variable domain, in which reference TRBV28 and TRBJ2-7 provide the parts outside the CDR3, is DVKVTQSSRYLVKRTGEKVFLECVQDMDHENMFWYRQDPGLGLRLIYFSYDVKMKEKGDIPEGYSVSREKKERFSLILESASTNQTSMYLCASSLQGSLTYEQYFGPGTRLTVT.

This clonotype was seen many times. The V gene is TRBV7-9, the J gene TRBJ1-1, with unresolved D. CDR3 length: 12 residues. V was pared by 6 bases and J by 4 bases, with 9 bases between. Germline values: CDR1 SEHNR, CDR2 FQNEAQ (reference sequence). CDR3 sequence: CASSWMGTEAFF. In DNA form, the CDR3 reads TGTGCCAGCAGTTGGATGGGCACTGAAGCTTTCTTT.

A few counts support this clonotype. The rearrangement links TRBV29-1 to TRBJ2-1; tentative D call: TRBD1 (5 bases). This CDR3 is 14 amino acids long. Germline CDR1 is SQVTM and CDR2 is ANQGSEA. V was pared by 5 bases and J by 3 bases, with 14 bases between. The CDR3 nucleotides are TGCAGCGTTCCCCGTTTAGGGGTCTACAATGAGCAGTTCTTC. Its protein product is CSVPRLGVYNEQFF.

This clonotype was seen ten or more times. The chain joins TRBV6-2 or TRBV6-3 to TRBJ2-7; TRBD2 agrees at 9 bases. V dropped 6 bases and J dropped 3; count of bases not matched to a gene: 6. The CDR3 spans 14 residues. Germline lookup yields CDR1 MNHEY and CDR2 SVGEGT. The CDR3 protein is CASSSGTSLYEQYF. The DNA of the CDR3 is TGTGCCAGCAGCTCCGGGACTAGCCTCTACGAGCAGTACTTC.

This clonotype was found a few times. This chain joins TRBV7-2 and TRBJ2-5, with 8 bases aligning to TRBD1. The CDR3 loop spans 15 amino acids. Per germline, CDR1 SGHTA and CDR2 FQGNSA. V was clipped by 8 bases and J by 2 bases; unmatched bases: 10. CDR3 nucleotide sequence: TGTGCCAGCTTCTCTTGGACAGGGATACAAGAGACCCAGTACTTC. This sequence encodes CASFSWTGIQETQYF.

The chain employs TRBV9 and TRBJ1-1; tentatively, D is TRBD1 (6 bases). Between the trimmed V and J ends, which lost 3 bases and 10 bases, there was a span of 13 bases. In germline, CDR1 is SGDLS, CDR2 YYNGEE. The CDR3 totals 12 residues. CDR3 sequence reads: CASSADSLRAFF. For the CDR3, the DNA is TGTGCCAGCAGCGCGGACAGTCTGAGAGCTTTCTTT.

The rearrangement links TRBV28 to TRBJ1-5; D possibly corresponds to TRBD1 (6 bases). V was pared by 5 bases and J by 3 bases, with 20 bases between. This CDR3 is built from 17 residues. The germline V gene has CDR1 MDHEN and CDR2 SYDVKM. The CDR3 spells CASSPPVGQLDNQPQHF. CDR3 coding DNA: TGTGCCAGCAGTCCTCCCGTAGGACAGTTGGACAATCAGCCCCAGCATTTT.

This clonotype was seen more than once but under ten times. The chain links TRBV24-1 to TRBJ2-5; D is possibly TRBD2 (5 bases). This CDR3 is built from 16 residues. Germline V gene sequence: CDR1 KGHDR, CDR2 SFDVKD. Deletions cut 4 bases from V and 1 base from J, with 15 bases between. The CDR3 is CATSELRTPTQETQYF. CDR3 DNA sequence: TGTGCCACCAGTGAGCTACGGACTCCCACCCAAGAGACCCAGTACTTC.

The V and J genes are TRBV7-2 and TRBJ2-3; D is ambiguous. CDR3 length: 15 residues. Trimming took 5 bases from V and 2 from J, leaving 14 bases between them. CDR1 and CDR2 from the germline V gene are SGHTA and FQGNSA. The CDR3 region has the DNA TGTGCCAGCAGCCCCCGCGCCATGAACACAGATACGCAGTATTTT. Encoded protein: CASSPRAMNTDTQYF.

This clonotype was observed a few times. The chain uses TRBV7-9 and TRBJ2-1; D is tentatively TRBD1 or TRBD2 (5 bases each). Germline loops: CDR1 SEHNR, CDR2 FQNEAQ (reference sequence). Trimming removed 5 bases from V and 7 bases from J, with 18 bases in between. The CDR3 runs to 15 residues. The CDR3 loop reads CASSGILGVLNEQFF. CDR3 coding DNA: TGTGCCAGCAGCGGTATACTAGGGGTCTTGAATGAGCAGTTCTTC.

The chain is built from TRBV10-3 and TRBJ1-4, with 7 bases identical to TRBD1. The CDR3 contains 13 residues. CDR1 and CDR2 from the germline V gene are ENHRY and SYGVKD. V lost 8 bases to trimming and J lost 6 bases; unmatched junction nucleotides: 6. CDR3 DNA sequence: TGTGCCATCCGGGACAGCCTTTATGAAAAACTGTTTTTT. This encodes CAIRDSLYEKLFF.

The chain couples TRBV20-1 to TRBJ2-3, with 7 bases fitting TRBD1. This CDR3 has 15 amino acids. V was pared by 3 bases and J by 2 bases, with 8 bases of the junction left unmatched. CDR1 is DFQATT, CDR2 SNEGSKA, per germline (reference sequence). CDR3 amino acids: CSARSYGTATDTQYF. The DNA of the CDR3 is TGCAGTGCTAGGTCTTATGGGACAGCCACAGATACGCAGTATTTT.

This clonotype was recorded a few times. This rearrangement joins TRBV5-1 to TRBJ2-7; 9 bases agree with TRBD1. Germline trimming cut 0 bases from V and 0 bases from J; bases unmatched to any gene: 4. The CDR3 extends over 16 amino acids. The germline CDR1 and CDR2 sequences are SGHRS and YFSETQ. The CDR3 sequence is CASSLGGTGNSYEQYF. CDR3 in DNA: TGCGCCAGCAGCTTGGGAGGGACAGGGAACTCCTACGAGCAGTACTTC.

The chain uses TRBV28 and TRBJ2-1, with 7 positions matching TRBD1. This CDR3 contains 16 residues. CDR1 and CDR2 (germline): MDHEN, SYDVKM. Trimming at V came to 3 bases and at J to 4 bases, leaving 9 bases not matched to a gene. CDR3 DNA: TGTGCCAGCAGTTTTAGGGGGCGAGGGCTTTACAATGAGCAGTTCTTC. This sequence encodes CASSFRGRGLYNEQFF. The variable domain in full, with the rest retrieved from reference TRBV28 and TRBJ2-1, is DVKVTQSSRYLVKRTGEKVFLECVQDMDHENMFWYRQDPGLGLRLIYFSYDVKMKEKGDIPEGYSVSREKKERFSLILESASTNQTSMYLCASSFRGRGLYNEQFFGPGTRLTVL.

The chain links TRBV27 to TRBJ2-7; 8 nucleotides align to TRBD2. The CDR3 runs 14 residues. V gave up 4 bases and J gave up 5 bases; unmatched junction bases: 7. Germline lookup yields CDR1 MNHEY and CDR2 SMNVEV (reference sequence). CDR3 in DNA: TGTGCCAGCAGTTCTAAGCGGGAGCTCCACGAGCAGTACTTC. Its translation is CASSSKRELHEQYF.

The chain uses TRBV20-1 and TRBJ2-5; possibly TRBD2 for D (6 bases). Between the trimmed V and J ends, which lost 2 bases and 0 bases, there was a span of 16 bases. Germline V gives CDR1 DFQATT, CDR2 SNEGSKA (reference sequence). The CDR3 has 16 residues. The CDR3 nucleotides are TGCAGTGCTAGACCAAGACTAGTAGCCTACCAAGAGACCCAGTACTTC. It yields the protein CSARPRLVAYQETQYF.

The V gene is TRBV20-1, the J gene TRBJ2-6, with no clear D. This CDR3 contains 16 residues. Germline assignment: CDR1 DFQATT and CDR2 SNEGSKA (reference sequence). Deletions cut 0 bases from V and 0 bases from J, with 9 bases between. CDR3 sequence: CSARDFIHSGANVLTF. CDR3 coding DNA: TGCAGTGCTAGAGATTTCATTCACTCTGGGGCCAACGTCCTGACTTTC.

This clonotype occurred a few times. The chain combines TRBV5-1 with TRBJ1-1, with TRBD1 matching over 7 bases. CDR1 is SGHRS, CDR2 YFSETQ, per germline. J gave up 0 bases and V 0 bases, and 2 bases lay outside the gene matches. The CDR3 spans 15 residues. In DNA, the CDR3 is TGCGCCAGCAGCTTGGGGGACAGCTTGAACACTGAAGCTTTCTTT. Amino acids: CASSLGDSLNTEAFF.